One and the same sample provided the 4 T cell receptor beta chains below, sequenced in a study of regulatory T cells in long-lasting Graves disease. Library construction for TCR beta used iRepertoire HTBI primers and Arm-PCR of CDR3 regions. TCRdb passed the multiplex PCR reads through MiXCR, listing each CDR3 protein once. The data show about 350,000 distinct CDR3 sequences, roughly 16% seen once. Noted time point: newly diagnosed GD, antithyroid drugs for less than 3 months. Making the TCR library involved RNA that had been extracted from PBMCs. The sample also formed part of further work on T cells in Graves' hyperthyroidism and ophthalmopathy.

The specimen comprised peripheral blood mononuclear cells (PBMCs), sampled at new diagnosis, from a patient treated with antithyroid drugs. The receptors stem from a woman aged 18-29 years with Graves disease.

Only a few counts were recorded for this clonotype. The chain recombines TRBV19 with TRBJ1-4; D ambiguous. Trimming stripped 3 bases from V and 7 bases from J, with 18 bases between. The CDR3 totals 16 residues. The germline CDR1 and CDR2 sequences are LNHDA and SQIVND (reference sequence). The CDR3 is CASSIGQIRTGEKLFF. DNA of the CDR3: TGTGCCAGTAGTATCGGGCAGATCCGGACCGGTGAAAAACTGTTTTTT.

The chain uses TRBV7-3 and TRBJ2-2, with 14 bases matching TRBD2. The CDR3 sequence is 17 residues long. V lost 2 bases, J lost 3 bases, and 2 bases stayed unmatched. CDR1 and CDR2 (germline): SGHTA, FQGTGA. In DNA form, the CDR3 reads TGTGCCAGCAGCTTAGGGACTAGCGGGGGTTACACCGGGGAGCTGTTTTTT. Protein product: CASSLGTSGGYTGELFF.

This clonotype has a single count. The V gene is TRBV4-1, the J gene TRBJ1-5; D unresolved. This CDR3 is built from 14 residues. V was shortened by 3 bases and J by 0 bases, with 6 bases between the two germline ends. Germline assignment: CDR1 MGHRA and CDR2 YSYEKL. The CDR3 coding sequence is TGCGCCAGCAGCCAGACATCTAGCAATCAGCCCCAGCATTTT. It specifies CASSQTSSNQPQHF.

The chain employs TRBV19 and TRBJ2-2, with 9 nucleotides matching TRBD2. The J segment lost 0 bases and the V segment lost 4 bases, leaving 6 bases of the junction unmatched. Germline CDR1 LNHDA, CDR2 SQIVND (reference sequence). CDR3 length: 17 residues. The CDR3 nucleotides are TGTGCCAGTAGTAGGTCTGGCGGGAGGGCGAACACCGGGGAGCTGTTTTTT. It specifies CASSRSGGRANTGELFF.